This entry features one T cell receptor beta chain sequence. The assay was immunoSEQ multiplex PCR, and TCRdb's table has in-frame clones only and misses some. The profile shows around 250,000 clones, about 83% of them singletons. The sample belongs to a study of blood T cell repertoires in COVID-19. On the study more broadly: Researchers got acute and convalescent COVID-19 samples from the United States, Italy and Spain.

The length of the CDR3 is 12 residues. CDR1 and CDR2 from the germline V gene are SQVTM and ANQGSEA. Trimming at V came to 6 bases and at J to 3 bases, leaving 1 base not matched to a gene. This clonotype originated in a woman in her thirties or forties who had recovered from COVID-19. V gene TRBV29-1 combines with J gene TRBJ2-5; 10 positions match TRBD1. Sequences were obtained from peripheral blood. In DNA form, the CDR3 reads TGCAGCGTGGGACAGGGGAAAGAGACCCAGTACTTC. This translates into CSVGQGKETQYF. Full variable domain (outside the CDR3, taken from reference TRBV29-1 and TRBJ2-5): SAVISQKPSRDICQRGTSLTIQCQVDSQVTMMFWYRQQPGQSLTLIATANQGSEATYESGFVIDKFPISRPNLTFSTLTVSNMSPEDSSIYLCSVGQGKETQYFGPGTRLLVL.